The 21 T cell receptor beta chains below all came from one sample that was sequenced in a study of cytomegalovirus exposure and HLA in healthy donors. Researchers ran the PCR with 60 Vbeta and 13 Jbeta primers. TCRdb's table, derived via immunoSEQ multiplex PCR, lists solely in-frame clones and lacks some. The sample lists about 140,000 clones, approximately 80% occurring once. Source material: PBMCs. These receptors were taken from a woman aged 40 to 49 in good health and CMV-seronegative.

This clone was detected once. The chain links TRBV5-1 to TRBJ2-7; tentative D call: TRBD1 (7 bases). In germline, CDR1 is SGHRS, CDR2 YFSETQ. V gave up 5 bases and J gave up 3 bases, with 12 bases separating them. The CDR3 length is 13 residues. The DNA of the CDR3 is TGCGCCAGCAGGCGGGACAGCTACTACGAGCAGTACTTC. Translating it yields CASRRDSYYEQYF.

The rearrangement joins TRBV5-6 to TRBJ2-7; 9 nucleotides agree with TRBD1. Germline-derived CDR1 and CDR2 are SGHDT and YYEEEE. The length of the CDR3 is 14 residues. V gave up 9 bases and J gave up 0 bases; unmatched junction bases: 7. The chain's CDR3 is CATKDRGSSYEQYF. CDR3 sequence (DNA): TGTGCCACCAAAGACAGGGGGAGCTCCTACGAGCAGTACTTC.

The J gene is TRBJ2-7, the V gene TRBV28; D might be TRBD2 (6 bases). V lost 6 bases and J 1 base, leaving 19 bases between the germline ends. The CDR3 extends over 16 amino acids. Germline CDR1 is MDHEN and CDR2 is SYDVKM. The CDR3 is CASSPGGLAMSYEQYF. In DNA, the CDR3 is TGTGCCAGCAGCCCCGGCGGTCTAGCGATGTCCTACGAGCAGTACTTC. Variable domain in full (rest from reference TRBV28 and TRBJ2-7): DVKVTQSSRYLVKRTGEKVFLECVQDMDHENMFWYRQDPGLGLRLIYFSYDVKMKEKGDIPEGYSVSREKKERFSLILESASTNQTSMYLCASSPGGLAMSYEQYFGPGTRLTVT.

The chain carries TRBV7-9 and TRBJ1-4; D might be TRBD1 (6 bases). Germline CDR1 is SEHNR and CDR2 is FQNEAQ (reference sequence). The CDR3 runs 14 residues. Trimming cost V 5 bases and J 3 bases, with 10 bases left between them. The CDR3 region is CASSPTGPNEKLFF. The CDR3 DNA sequence: TGTGCCAGCAGCCCCACAGGGCCTAATGAAAAACTGTTTTTT.

The rearrangement uses TRBV6-6 and TRBJ2-1; 8 bases align to TRBD1. This CDR3 region has 15 residues. Trimming cost V 2 bases and J 3 bases; bases outside gene matches: 3. The V gene's germline CDR1 is MNHNY and CDR2 SVGAGI (reference sequence). In nucleotides, the CDR3 is TGTGCCAGCAGTTACGCGGACAGGGTCTACAATGAGCAGTTCTTC. It yields the protein CASSYADRVYNEQFF.

The chain recombines TRBV7-2 with TRBJ2-3; D may be TRBD2 (5 bases). Germline lookup yields CDR1 SGHTA and CDR2 FQGNSA. Trimming left V 7 bases short and J 8 bases short, with 22 bases between. The CDR3 has 15 residues. The CDR3: CASTTGLVAVATQYF. The CDR3 DNA reads as TGTGCCAGCACTACCGGACTGGTCGCGGTGGCTACGCAGTATTTT.

This chain links TRBV4-1 with TRBJ2-7, with 8 positions matching TRBD2. The CDR3 has 15 residues. With V trimmed by 2 bases and J by 3 bases, 6 bases remained unmatched. Germline lookup yields CDR1 MGHRA and CDR2 YSYEKL. As DNA, the CDR3 is TGCGCCAGCAGCCAAATCGCGGGAGGCTACTACGAGCAGTACTTC. This translates into CASSQIAGGYYEQYF.

The V gene is TRBV9, the J gene TRBJ1-3; D unclear. The V end lost 0 bases, the J end lost 0 bases, and 10 bases lay between the germline ends. CDR1 SGDLS and CDR2 YYNGEE come from the germline V gene. The CDR3 extends over 16 amino acids. The CDR3 bases are TGTGCCAGCAGCGTAGGTTTGGGGAGCTCTGGAAACACCATATATTTT. Protein product: CASSVGLGSSGNTIYF.

The CDR3 reads CASSLTSLNEQFF. In DNA form, the CDR3 reads TGTGCCAGTAGTTTGACTAGCTTGAATGAGCAGTTCTTC. This sequence joins TRBV19 and TRBJ2-1; 7 bases match TRBD2. With V trimmed by 5 bases and J by 7 bases, 5 bases remained unmatched. The length of the CDR3 is 13 residues. The germline CDR1 and CDR2 sequences are LNHDA and SQIVND (reference sequence).

This clone was counted a single time. An end of the junction differs from the germline gene, which may be a read error. The V gene is TRBV5-6, the J gene TRBJ1-3; D is undetermined. In germline, CDR1 is SGHDT, CDR2 YYEEEE. The CDR3 extends over 15 amino acids. CDR3 in DNA: TGTGCCACCAGCGATTGGAGGAGTTTTGGAAACACCATATATTTT. Translation: CATSDWRSFGNTIYF.

The V gene is TRBV28, the J gene TRBJ2-5, with 15 bases matching TRBD2. This CDR3 is 17 amino acids long. V shed 6 bases, J shed 1 base, and the junction held 6 bases outside the gene matches. Germline-derived CDR1 and CDR2 are MDHEN and SYDVKM. The chain's CDR3 is CASSGLAGGGSQETQYF. In DNA form, the CDR3 reads TGTGCCAGCAGCGGACTAGCGGGAGGGGGGTCCCAAGAGACCCAGTACTTC.

J is TRBJ2-7 and V is TRBV18; 8 bases line up with TRBD2. The germline V gene has CDR1 KGHSH and CDR2 LQKENI. This CDR3 is 15 amino acids long. V shed 1 base and J 4 bases; nucleotides not matched to a gene: 6. The CDR3 reads CASSPRAGGHYEQYF. The CDR3 DNA follows: TGTGCCAGCTCACCACGGGCGGGGGGCCATTACGAGCAGTACTTC. Combining the CDR3 with reference TRBV18 and TRBJ2-7 gives the whole variable domain NAGVMQNPRHLVRRRGQEARLRCSPMKGHSHVYWYRQLPEEGLKFMVYLQKENIIDESGMPKERFSAEFPKEGPSILRIQQVVRGDSAAYFCASSPRAGGHYEQYFGPGTRLTVT.

This chain joins TRBV28 and TRBJ2-1; D is ambiguous. This CDR3 is built from 14 residues. Trimming removed 5 bases from V and 5 bases from J, with 13 bases in between. Germline assignment: CDR1 MDHEN and CDR2 SYDVKM. The DNA of the CDR3 is TGTGCCAGCAGTCAGACGCTTCGGGACAATGAGCAGTTCTTC. It specifies CASSQTLRDNEQFF.

Concerning this clone: Other DNA sequences of this sample code for an identical CDR3. The chain combines TRBV7-2 with TRBJ2-3, with D perhaps matching TRBD1 (6 bases). Germline V gene data show CDR1 as SGHTA and CDR2 as FQGNSA. Between the trimmed V and J ends, which lost 1 base and 1 base, there was a span of 9 bases. The CDR3 runs 15 residues. The CDR3: CASSLGAGGTDTQYF. DNA of the CDR3: TGTGCCAGCAGCTTAGGGGCAGGGGGCACAGATACGCAGTATTTT.

The J gene is TRBJ1-2, the V gene TRBV7-9; D perhaps matches TRBD1 (5 bases). Germline CDR1 SEHNR, CDR2 FQNEAQ (reference sequence). V lost 3 bases, J lost 4 bases, and 15 bases lay in between. The CDR3 covers 15 residues. The CDR3: CASSFTLTVLYGYTF. Written as DNA, the CDR3 is TGTGCCAGCAGCTTTACCCTGACAGTTCTCTATGGCTACACCTTC.

This clone was seen a single time. The rearrangement joins TRBV19 to TRBJ2-4, with D maybe TRBD1 (6 bases). CDR3 size: 13 residues. The germline V gene has CDR1 LNHDA and CDR2 SQIVND (reference sequence). The V and J ends lost 3 bases and 12 bases respectively, with 15 bases between them. The CDR3 loop reads CASSMVQGGSQYF. The DNA for the CDR3 is TGTGCCAGTAGTATGGTACAGGGCGGCAGTCAGTACTTC.

The gene calls are TRBV4-3 and TRBJ2-6, with D possibly matching TRBD1 (5 bases). Trimming pared 1 base from V and 0 bases from J, leaving 7 bases between. Per germline, CDR1 LGHNA and CDR2 YSLEER. This CDR3 contains 16 residues. The CDR3 region is CASSQVQGSGANVLTF. The CDR3 DNA reads TGCGCCAGCAGCCAAGTTCAGGGCTCTGGGGCCAACGTCCTGACTTTC.

J is TRBJ2-7 and V is TRBV6-5, with 7 bases lining up with TRBD1. Germline V gene sequence: CDR1 MNHEY, CDR2 SVGAGI. The V segment lost 8 bases and the J segment 0 bases; nucleotides outside the gene matches: 4. The CDR3 totals 13 residues. The CDR3 bases are TGTGCCAGCGGTCGACAGGGCTCCTACGAGCAGTACTTC. Residues: CASGRQGSYEQYF.

J is TRBJ1-4 and V is TRBV9; 10 nucleotides agree with TRBD1. The CDR3 sequence is 15 residues long. The ends lost 1 base at V and 5 bases at J; junction bases unmatched: 2. CDR1 and CDR2 (germline): SGDLS, YYNGEE. CDR3 amino acids: CASSVSGQGNEKLFF. CDR3 nucleotide sequence: TGTGCCAGCAGCGTATCGGGACAGGGGAATGAAAAACTGTTTTTT.

J is TRBJ2-1 and V is TRBV7-2; D possibly corresponds to TRBD2 (5 bases). CDR3 size: 13 residues. V lost 5 bases to trimming and J lost 5 bases, with 10 bases between them. Germline CDR1 reads SGHTA; CDR2 reads FQGNSA. The DNA of the CDR3 is TGTGCCAGCAGCGACGGGGTTCACAATGAGCAGTTCTTC. This sequence encodes CASSDGVHNEQFF.

To note about this clone: One end of the junction does not line up with germline, which may come from a read error. The chain has TRBV7-9 and TRBJ1-5, with 7 bases lining up with TRBD1. The CDR3 is 14 residues long. Germline V gives CDR1 SEHNR, CDR2 FQNEAQ (reference sequence). CDR3: CSSSLSTGVQPQHF. As DNA, the CDR3 is TGTTCCAGCAGCTTATCTACAGGGGTTCAGCCCCAGCATTTT. Together with reference TRBV7-9 and TRBJ1-5, the CDR3 gives the full variable domain: DTGVSQNPRHKITKRGQNVTFRCDPISEHNRLYWYRQTLGQGPEFLTYFQNEAQLEKSRLLSDRFSAERPKGSFSTLEIQRTEQGDSAMYLCSSSLSTGVQPQHFGDGTRLSIL.